This T cell receptor (beta chain) originates from a study of cytomegalovirus exposure and HLA in healthy donors. Findings and limits, study-wide: In vitro assays verified that a few CMV-associated chains recognized CMV antigens specifically. Analysis was carried out at a later point, and it linked a missense DCLRE1C variant to TCR beta V- and J-gene trimming. For most TCR beta V segments, an earlier analysis put the productive rate at about 87% or about 30% of the time.

The CDR3 is 14 residues long. Germline V gene lookup returns CDR1 MNHEY and CDR2 SMNVEV (reference sequence). V was pared by 3 bases and J by 1 base, with 9 bases between. Notes on this clone: Its antigen is undetermined.

PCR amplification relied on 60 Vbeta primers (plus 13 Jbeta primers). Measured with immunoSEQ multiplex PCR; TCRdb has only the in-frame clones, and not every one. The sample lists around 95,000 clones, 74% occurring once. The TCR was taken from a male donor in good health and CMV-seronegative. The V call is TRBV27, the J call TRBJ1-1; D call uncertain. Sequenced material: PBMCs. The CDR3 DNA follows: TGTGCCAGCAGTTTGGTAACTCCGAACACTGAAGCTTTCTTT. Its translation: CASSLVTPNTEAFF.